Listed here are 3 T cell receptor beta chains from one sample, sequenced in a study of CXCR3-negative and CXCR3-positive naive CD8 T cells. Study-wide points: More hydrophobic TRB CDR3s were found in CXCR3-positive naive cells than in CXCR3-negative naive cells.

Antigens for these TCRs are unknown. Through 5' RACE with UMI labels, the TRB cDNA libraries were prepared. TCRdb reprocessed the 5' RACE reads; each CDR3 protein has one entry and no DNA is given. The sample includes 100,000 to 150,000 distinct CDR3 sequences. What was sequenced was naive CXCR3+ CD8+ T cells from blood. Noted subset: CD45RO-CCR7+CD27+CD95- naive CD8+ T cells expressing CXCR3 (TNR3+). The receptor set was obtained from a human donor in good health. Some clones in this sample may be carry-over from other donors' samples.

CDR3 in amino acids: CSASQTYEQYF. J is TRBJ2-7 and V is TRBV20-1. There are 11 residues in the CDR3. Per the germline V gene, CDR1 is DFQATT and CDR2 is SNEGSKA (reference sequence).

Here the CDR3 reads CASSQDRQHYEQYF. V is TRBV4-3 and J is TRBJ2-7. Germline V gives CDR1 LGHNA, CDR2 YSLEER. The CDR3 has 14 amino acids.

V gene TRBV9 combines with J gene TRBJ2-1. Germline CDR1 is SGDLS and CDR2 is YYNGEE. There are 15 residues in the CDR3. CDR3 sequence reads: CASSGWSSTYNEQFF.